One sample yielded the 22 T cell receptor beta chains listed below, sequenced in a study of blood T cells in healthy people across ages. Then a second PCR, running about 7 to 11 cycles, was carried out with a sample-barcoded 5' primer and a J-beta primer mix. TCRdb re-called the 5' RACE reads with MiXCR, one entry per CDR3 protein. The sample records about 560,000 distinct CDR3 sequences, over 25% being singletons. The sample was also reused in another study, on T cells of mothers and their children.

Sequencing was carried out using blood. The receptors here all came from a boy aged 2-9 years in good health.

This clonotype has a handful of counts. The chain couples TRBV6-6 to TRBJ1-1; D call uncertain. The ends were cut back, 6 bases at V and 11 bases at J, with 10 bases in the middle. Per germline, CDR1 MNHNY and CDR2 SVGAGI (reference sequence). The CDR3 extends over 10 amino acids. The DNA of the CDR3 is TGTGCCAGCAGCCCGACAAGGGCTTTCTTT. Encoded protein: CASSPTRAFF.

This clonotype occurred a few times. The rearrangement links TRBV6-6 to TRBJ2-5; D remains ambiguous. The germline V gene has CDR1 MNHNY and CDR2 SVGAGI (reference sequence). V lost 6 bases and J 3 bases, leaving 14 bases between the germline ends. This CDR3 comprises 14 residues. In DNA, the CDR3 is TGTGCCAGCAGCAACCCTTGGAACGAAGAGACCCAGTACTTC. It codes for CASSNPWNEETQYF.

The sample holds a few counts of this clonotype. This sequence joins TRBV18 and TRBJ2-7; 10 bases line up with TRBD1. The germline V gene encodes CDR1 KGHSH and CDR2 LQKENI. The ends lost 0 bases at V and 7 bases at J; junction bases unmatched: 6. The CDR3 has 15 residues. CDR3 amino acids: CASSPPGQGSREQYF. CDR3 bases: TGTGCCAGCTCACCACCGGGACAGGGGTCGAGGGAGCAGTACTTC.

The rearrangement uses TRBV12-3 or TRBV12-4 and TRBJ2-5, with 10 bases identical to TRBD1. With 6 bases clipped from V and 3 bases from J, the junction kept 10 bases outside the gene matches. This CDR3 is 16 amino acids long. CDR3 sequence: CASSAALDRGEETQYF. The CDR3 coding sequence is TGTGCCAGCAGCGCCGCTTTGGACAGGGGGGAAGAGACCCAGTACTTC.

The chain uses TRBV25-1 and TRBJ2-5; 8 positions agree with TRBD1. The assigned J gene may be wrong: the sequence end matches TRBJ2-7 better. This CDR3 comprises 14 residues. Germline V gives CDR1 MGHDK, CDR2 SYGVNS. The CDR3 sequence is CASSDTGGNYEQYF. The CDR3 coding sequence is TGTGCCAGCAGTGACACAGGGGGAAACTACGAGCAGTACTTC.

V is TRBV29-1 and J is TRBJ2-5, with 12 bases identical to TRBD1. Judging by the DNA end, TRBJ2-1 fits better; the J call may be wrong. The CDR3 is 13 amino acids. Germline-derived CDR1 and CDR2 are SQVTM and ANQGSEA. The CDR3 coding sequence is TGCAGCGTCGGGACAGGGGGCAACGATGAGCAGTTCTTC. Its protein is CSVGTGGNDEQFF.

Points on this clonotype: The germline gene is not matched at one end of the junction; a read error may be the cause. The chain employs TRBV5-6 and TRBJ2-7; D may be TRBD1 (5 bases). The CDR3 length is 15 residues. Germline V gene data show CDR1 as SGHDT and CDR2 as YYEEEE. DNA of the CDR3: TGTGCCAGCAGCTCCGAAGACAGCTACTCCTACCAGCAGTACTTC. It is translated as CASSSEDSYSYQQYF.

The V call is TRBV27, the J call TRBJ1-5; 7 positions match TRBD1. Looked up from germline, CDR1 is MNHEY and CDR2 is SMNVEV (reference sequence). With 0 bases clipped from V and 2 bases from J, the junction kept 4 bases outside the gene matches. This CDR3 has 16 residues. The CDR3 DNA sequence: TGTGCCAGCAGTTTATCACCTACAGGGGGCAATCAGCCCCAGCATTTT. It encodes CASSLSPTGGNQPQHF.

A few counts support this clonotype. The rearrangement uses TRBV14 and TRBJ2-2, with D tentatively TRBD2 (6 bases). The germline V and J ends were trimmed by 4 bases and 0 bases, with 12 bases remaining between them. The germline V gene has CDR1 SGHDN and CDR2 FVKESK. CDR3 length: 16 amino acids. The CDR3 DNA follows: TGTGCCAGCAGCCCCCTGGGGAGGTCGAACACCGGGGAGCTGTTTTTT. It specifies CASSPLGRSNTGELFF.

In this sample, this clonotype turned up a few times. This chain joins TRBV27 and TRBJ1-1, with TRBD1 identical over 8 bases. Trimming cost V 0 bases and J 3 bases; bases outside gene matches: 9. This CDR3 comprises 17 residues. CDR1 is MNHEY and CDR2 is SMNVEV in the germline V gene (reference sequence). In DNA, the CDR3 is TGTGCCAGCAGTTTATCGTTAACCAGGGGGCAGGACACTGAAGCTTTCTTT. Amino acids: CASSLSLTRGQDTEAFF.

This clonotype was counted a few times. This rearrangement joins TRBV20-1 to TRBJ2-5; D gene unclear. The CDR3 runs 14 residues. Per germline, CDR1 DFQATT and CDR2 SNEGSKA (reference sequence). V was trimmed by 3 bases and J by 1 base, leaving 12 bases between them. CDR3 amino acids: CSASAQRVQETQYF. The CDR3, as DNA: TGCAGTGCTAGTGCCCAACGGGTCCAAGAGACCCAGTACTTC.

The chain uses TRBV6-5 and TRBJ2-7; D is tentatively TRBD1 or TRBD2 (7 bases each). This CDR3 has 13 residues. V lost 8 bases to trimming and J lost 4 bases, with 15 bases between them. CDR1 is MNHEY, CDR2 SVGAGI, per germline. CDR3 nucleotide sequence: TGTGCCAGCGGGGAGGGGGCTGTTTACGAGCAGTACTTC. Translation: CASGEGAVYEQYF.

There are a few counts of this clonotype. The rearrangement links TRBV20-1 to TRBJ1-2; a weak D match, TRBD1 (6 bases). Trimming removed 6 bases at V and 0 bases at J, with 11 bases between. The CDR3 extends over 13 amino acids. Germline V gene sequence: CDR1 DFQATT, CDR2 SNEGSKA (reference sequence). CDR3 coding DNA: TGCAGTGCCACAACAGGGACTAACTATGGCTACACCTTC. It specifies CSATTGTNYGYTF.

This clonotype was counted between two and nine times. This chain joins TRBV6-2 or TRBV6-3 and TRBJ2-6, with D tentatively TRBD2 (5 bases). Germline CDR1 and CDR2: MNHEY and SVGEGT. The CDR3 covers 15 residues. Trimming shortened V by 7 bases and J by 0 bases, and 10 bases separated the two germline ends. The CDR3 loop is CASTPEGSGANVLTF. As DNA, the CDR3 is TGTGCCAGCACCCCTGAGGGCTCTGGGGCCAACGTCCTGACTTTC.

This chain links TRBV9 with TRBJ2-7; D is perhaps TRBD2 (5 bases). V was shortened by 0 bases and J by 6 bases, with 10 bases between the two germline ends. This CDR3 has 13 amino acids. CDR1 and CDR2 from the germline V gene are SGDLS and YYNGEE. CDR3 residues: CASSVGTRAEQYF. The CDR3 region has the DNA TGTGCCAGCAGCGTAGGCACTAGGGCCGAGCAGTACTTC. Full variable domain (rest looked up from reference TRBV9 and TRBJ2-7): DSGVTQTPKHLITATGQRVTLRCSPRSGDLSVYWYQQSLDQGLQFLIQYYNGEERAKGNILERFSAQQFPDLHSELNLSSLELGDSALYFCASSVGTRAEQYFGPGTRLTVT.

The chain uses TRBV5-5 and TRBJ1-3; D perhaps matches TRBD1 (5 bases). Germline V lookup: CDR1 SGHKS, CDR2 YYEKEE (reference sequence). V shed 5 bases and J shed 0 bases, with 15 bases lying between them. The CDR3 has 16 residues. DNA for the CDR3: TGTGCCAGCAGGCCCTCGGGGGTTTACTCTGGAAACACCATATATTTT. Its protein product is CASRPSGVYSGNTIYF.

This sequence joins TRBV28 and TRBJ2-7; D is undetermined. The CDR3 spans 16 residues. The germline V gene encodes CDR1 MDHEN and CDR2 SYDVKM. The V end lost 2 bases, the J end lost 7 bases, and 21 bases lay between the germline ends. The CDR3 loop reads CASSLTPAAKYLEQYF. The CDR3 DNA follows: TGTGCCAGCAGTTTAACCCCCGCGGCGAAATACTTGGAGCAGTACTTC.

This clonotype occurred a few times. This rearrangement joins TRBV7-2 to TRBJ2-2; D is ambiguous. Germline CDR1 SGHTA, CDR2 FQGNSA. The CDR3 is made up of 13 amino acids. V was pared by 5 bases and J by 3 bases, with 7 bases between. This CDR3 reads CASSRPDTGELFF. CDR3 DNA: TGTGCCAGCAGCCGTCCAGACACCGGGGAGCTGTTTTTT.

This clonotype was seen a few times. A junction boundary mismatches the germline segment, possibly from a read error. The J gene is TRBJ1-4, the V gene TRBV3-1, with TRBD1 identical over 9 bases. Germline V gene sequence: CDR1 LGHDT, CDR2 YNNKEL (reference sequence). The CDR3 has 14 amino acids. The CDR3 nucleotides read TGCGCCAGCAGCTGGACAGGGGATAATGAAAAACTGTTTTTT. Protein product: CASSWTGDNEKLFF.

This chain joins TRBV13 and TRBJ2-4, with D perhaps being TRBD1 or TRBD2 (5 bases each). Germline V CDR1 and CDR2: PRHDT, FYEKMQ (reference sequence). The germline V and J ends were trimmed by 7 bases and 0 bases, with 13 bases remaining between them. The CDR3 is made up of 15 amino acids. This CDR3 reads CASTQWDLAKNIQYF. CDR3 in DNA: TGTGCCAGCACCCAATGGGACCTAGCCAAAAACATTCAGTACTTC.

This clonotype appeared a few times. V gene TRBV12-3 or TRBV12-4 combines with J gene TRBJ2-7, with 11 positions matching TRBD2. Germline trimming cut 3 bases from V and 1 base from J; bases unmatched to any gene: 8. This CDR3 region has 17 residues. The CDR3 region is CASSFTSGSQRSYEQYF. Here the CDR3 DNA reads TGTGCCAGCAGTTTTACTAGCGGGAGTCAGCGGTCCTACGAGCAGTACTTC.

The rearrangement uses TRBV2 and TRBJ1-2, with D hard to call. The CDR3 runs 13 residues. V was trimmed by 7 bases and J by 4 bases, leaving 13 bases between them. The germline V gene encodes CDR1 SNHLY and CDR2 FYNNEI. CDR3 sequence reads: CASIFPGSYGYTF. CDR3 nucleotide sequence: TGTGCCAGCATTTTTCCGGGATCCTATGGCTACACCTTC.